The entry that follows covers one T cell receptor (beta chain) sequence. Its antigen remains unidentified. This sample was included in a study of T cell repertoires in cytomegalovirus infection. At the level of the study: In public TCR beta signatures, there were indications of both CMV infection and matching HLA type.

TCRdb re-called the reads with MiXCR, one entry per CDR3 protein. Seen here are about 310,000 distinct CDR3 sequences, 20% to 25% observed once, and the top ten hold about an eighth. Germline CDR1 and CDR2: MNHEY and SVGAGI. J was trimmed by 2 bases and V by 1 base; bases with no gene match: 7. This CDR3 has 18 amino acids. The starting material was cultured PBMCs, obtained from culture after CMV antigen stimulation. V usage is TRBV6-5 and J usage is TRBJ2-6; 8 bases map to TRBD1. The receptor was isolated from a human donor in good health (CMV status not recorded). Some clones in this sample may be carry-over from other donors' samples. The CDR3 sequence: CASSYYQSGGAGANVLTF. As DNA, the CDR3 is TGTGCCAGCAGTTACTACCAGTCAGGGGGCGCTGGGGCCAACGTCCTGACTTTC.